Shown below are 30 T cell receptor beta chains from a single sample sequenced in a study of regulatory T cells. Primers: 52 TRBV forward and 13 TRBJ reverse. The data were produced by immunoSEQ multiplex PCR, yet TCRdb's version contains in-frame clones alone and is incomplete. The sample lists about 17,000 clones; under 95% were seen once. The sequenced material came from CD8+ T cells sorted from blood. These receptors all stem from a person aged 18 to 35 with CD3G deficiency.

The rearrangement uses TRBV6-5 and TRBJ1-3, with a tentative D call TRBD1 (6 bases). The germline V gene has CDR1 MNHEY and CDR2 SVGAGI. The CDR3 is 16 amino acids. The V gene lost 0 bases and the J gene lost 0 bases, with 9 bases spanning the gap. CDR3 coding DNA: TGTGCCAGCAGTTACTCAAGGGGGATCTCTGGAAACACCATATATTTT. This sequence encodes CASSYSRGISGNTIYF.

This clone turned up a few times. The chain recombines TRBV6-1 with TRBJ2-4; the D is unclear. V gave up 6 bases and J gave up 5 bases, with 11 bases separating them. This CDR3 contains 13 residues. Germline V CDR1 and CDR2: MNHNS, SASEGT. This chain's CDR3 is CASRGRLENIQYF. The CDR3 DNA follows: TGTGCCAGCAGGGGAAGACTCGAAAACATTCAGTACTTC.

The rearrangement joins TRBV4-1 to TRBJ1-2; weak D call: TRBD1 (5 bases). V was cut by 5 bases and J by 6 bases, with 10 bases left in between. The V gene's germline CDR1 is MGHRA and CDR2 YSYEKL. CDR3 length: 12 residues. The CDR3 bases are TGCGCCAGCAGCGACGGGGCAAATGGCTACACCTTC. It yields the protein CASSDGANGYTF.

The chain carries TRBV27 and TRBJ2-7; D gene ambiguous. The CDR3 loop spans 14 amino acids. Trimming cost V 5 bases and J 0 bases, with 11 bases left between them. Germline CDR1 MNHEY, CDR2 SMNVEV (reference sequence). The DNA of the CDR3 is TGTGCCAGCAGTATCACAACAGCCTCCTACGAGCAGTACTTC. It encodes CASSITTASYEQYF.

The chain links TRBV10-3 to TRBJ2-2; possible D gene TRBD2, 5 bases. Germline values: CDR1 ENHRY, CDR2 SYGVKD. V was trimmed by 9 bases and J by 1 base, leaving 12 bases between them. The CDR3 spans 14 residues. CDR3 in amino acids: CAILAGLNTGELFF. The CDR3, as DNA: TGTGCCATACTCGCGGGTCTGAACACCGGGGAGCTGTTTTTT.

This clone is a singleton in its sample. The CDR3 sequence is CASSVDGWSGSGYTF. The CDR3 DNA sequence: TGTGCCAGCAGCGTCGACGGCTGGAGTGGGAGCGGCTACACCTTC. The rearrangement uses TRBV11-2 and TRBJ1-2; no clear D gene. The CDR3 runs to 15 residues. V lost 5 bases, J lost 8 bases, and 21 bases lay in between. Germline lookup yields CDR1 SGHAT and CDR2 FQNNGV.

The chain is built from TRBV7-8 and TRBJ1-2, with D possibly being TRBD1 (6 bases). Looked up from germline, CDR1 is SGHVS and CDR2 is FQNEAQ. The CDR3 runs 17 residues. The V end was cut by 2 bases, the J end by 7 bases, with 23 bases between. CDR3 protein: CASSLPAIQGPPRGYTF. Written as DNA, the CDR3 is TGTGCCAGCAGCTTACCCGCGATCCAGGGGCCCCCCCGTGGCTACACCTTC.

CDR3 DNA sequence: TGCAGCGTTGACAGGGACGTTTATGGCTACACCTTC. This gives the protein CSVDRDVYGYTF. The chain employs TRBV29-1 and TRBJ1-2; possible D gene TRBD1, 5 bases. The CDR3 has 12 amino acids. Trimming shortened V by 3 bases and J by 5 bases, and 10 bases separated the two germline ends. The V gene's germline CDR1 is SQVTM and CDR2 ANQGSEA.

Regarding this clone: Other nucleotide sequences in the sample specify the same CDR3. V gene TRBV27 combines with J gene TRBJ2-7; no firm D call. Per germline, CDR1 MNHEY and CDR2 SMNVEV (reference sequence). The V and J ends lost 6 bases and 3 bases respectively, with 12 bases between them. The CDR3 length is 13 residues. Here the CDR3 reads CASSPQVNYEQYF. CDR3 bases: TGTGCCAGCAGCCCTCAAGTTAACTACGAGCAGTACTTC.

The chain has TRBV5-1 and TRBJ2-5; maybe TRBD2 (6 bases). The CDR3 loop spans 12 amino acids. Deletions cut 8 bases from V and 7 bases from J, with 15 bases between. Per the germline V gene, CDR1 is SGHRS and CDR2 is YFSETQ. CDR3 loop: CASSLGGATQYF. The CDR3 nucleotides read TGCGCCAGTTCCTTGGGGGGAGCGACCCAGTACTTC.

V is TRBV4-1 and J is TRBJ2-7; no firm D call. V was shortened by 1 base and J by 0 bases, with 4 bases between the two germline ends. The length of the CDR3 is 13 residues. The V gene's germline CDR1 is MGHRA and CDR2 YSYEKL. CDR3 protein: CASSQVVSYEQYF. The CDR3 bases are TGCGCCAGCAGCCAAGTCGTCTCCTACGAGCAGTACTTC.

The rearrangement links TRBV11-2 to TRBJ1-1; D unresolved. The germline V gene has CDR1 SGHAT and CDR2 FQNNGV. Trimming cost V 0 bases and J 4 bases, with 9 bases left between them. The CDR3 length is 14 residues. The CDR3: CASSLDPSATEAFF. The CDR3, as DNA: TGTGCCAGCAGCTTAGATCCCTCCGCCACTGAAGCTTTCTTT.

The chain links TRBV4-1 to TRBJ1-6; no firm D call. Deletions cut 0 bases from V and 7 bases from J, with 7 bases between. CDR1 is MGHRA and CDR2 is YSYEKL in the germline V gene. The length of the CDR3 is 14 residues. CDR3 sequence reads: CASSQDQRNSPLHF. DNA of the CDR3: TGCGCCAGCAGCCAAGATCAACGGAATTCACCCCTCCACTTT.

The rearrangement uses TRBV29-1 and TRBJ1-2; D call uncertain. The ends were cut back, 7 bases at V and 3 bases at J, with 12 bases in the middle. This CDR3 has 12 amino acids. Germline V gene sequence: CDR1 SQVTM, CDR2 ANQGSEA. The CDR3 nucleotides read TGCAGCGATTCAGACGGGGACTATGGCTACACCTTC. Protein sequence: CSDSDGDYGYTF.

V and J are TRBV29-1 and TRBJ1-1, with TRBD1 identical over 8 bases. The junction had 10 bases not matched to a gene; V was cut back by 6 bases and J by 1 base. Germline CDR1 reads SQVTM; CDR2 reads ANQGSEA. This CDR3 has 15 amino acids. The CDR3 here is CSVEPDRGTNTEAFF. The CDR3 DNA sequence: TGCAGCGTGGAACCCGACAGGGGCACGAACACTGAAGCTTTCTTT.

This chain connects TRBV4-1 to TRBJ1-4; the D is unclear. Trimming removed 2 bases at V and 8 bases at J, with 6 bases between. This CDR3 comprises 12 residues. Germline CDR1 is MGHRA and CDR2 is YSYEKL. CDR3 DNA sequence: TGCGCCAGCAGCCAAAAACAGGAAAAACTGTTTTTT. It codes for CASSQKQEKLFF.

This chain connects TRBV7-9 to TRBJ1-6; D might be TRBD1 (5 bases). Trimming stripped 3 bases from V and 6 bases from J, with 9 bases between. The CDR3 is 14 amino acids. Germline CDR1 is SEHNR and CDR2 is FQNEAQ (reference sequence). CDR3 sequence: CASSLVGGNSPLHF. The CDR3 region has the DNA TGTGCCAGCAGCTTGGTCGGGGGTAATTCACCCCTCCACTTT.

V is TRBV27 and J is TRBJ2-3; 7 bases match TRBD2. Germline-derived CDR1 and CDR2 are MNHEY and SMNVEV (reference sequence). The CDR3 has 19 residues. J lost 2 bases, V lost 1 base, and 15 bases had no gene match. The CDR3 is CASSLLSPTTSPYTDTQYF. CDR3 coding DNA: TGTGCCAGCAGTTTATTATCCCCCACGACTAGCCCCTACACAGATACGCAGTATTTT.

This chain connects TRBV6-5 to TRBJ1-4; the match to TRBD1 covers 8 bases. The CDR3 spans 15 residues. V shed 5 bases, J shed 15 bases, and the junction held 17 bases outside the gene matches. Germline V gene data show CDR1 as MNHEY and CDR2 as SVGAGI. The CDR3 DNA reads TGTGCCAGCAGTGGGGGGGGACAGGCCCTGGCCTGGGTGTTTTTT. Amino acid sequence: CASSGGGQALAWVFF.

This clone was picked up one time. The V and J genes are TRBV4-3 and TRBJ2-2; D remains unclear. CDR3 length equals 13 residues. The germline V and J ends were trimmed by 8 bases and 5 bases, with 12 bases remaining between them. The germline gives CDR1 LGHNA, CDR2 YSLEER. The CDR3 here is CASGPLGTGELFF. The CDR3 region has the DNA TGCGCCAGCGGGCCTTTAGGGACCGGGGAGCTGTTTTTT.

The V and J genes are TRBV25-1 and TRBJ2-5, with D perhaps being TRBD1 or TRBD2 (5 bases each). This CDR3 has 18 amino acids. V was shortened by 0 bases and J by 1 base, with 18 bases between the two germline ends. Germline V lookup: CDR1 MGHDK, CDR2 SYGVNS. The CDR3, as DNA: TGTGCCAGCAGTGAATATCGGAATGATTTGGGGACCCAAGAGACCCAGTACTTC. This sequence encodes CASSEYRNDLGTQETQYF.

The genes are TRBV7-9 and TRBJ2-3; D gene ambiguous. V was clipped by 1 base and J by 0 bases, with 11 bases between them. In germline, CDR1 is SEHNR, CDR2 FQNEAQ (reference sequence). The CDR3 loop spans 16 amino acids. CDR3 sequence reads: CASSLGVASSTDTQYF. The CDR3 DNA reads TGTGCCAGCAGCTTAGGTGTTGCTTCTAGCACAGATACGCAGTATTTT.

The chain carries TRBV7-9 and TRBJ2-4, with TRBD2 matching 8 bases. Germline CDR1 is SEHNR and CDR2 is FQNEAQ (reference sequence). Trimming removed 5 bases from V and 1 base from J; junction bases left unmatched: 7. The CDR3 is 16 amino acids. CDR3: CASSPGSGEAKNIQYF. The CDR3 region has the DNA TGTGCCAGCAGCCCAGGTAGCGGGGAGGCCAAAAACATTCAGTACTTC. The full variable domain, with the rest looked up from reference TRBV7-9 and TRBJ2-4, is DTGVSQNPRHKITKRGQNVTFRCDPISEHNRLYWYRQTLGQGPEFLTYFQNEAQLEKSRLLSDRFSAERPKGSFSTLEIQRTEQGDSAMYLCASSPGSGEAKNIQYFGAGTRLSVL.

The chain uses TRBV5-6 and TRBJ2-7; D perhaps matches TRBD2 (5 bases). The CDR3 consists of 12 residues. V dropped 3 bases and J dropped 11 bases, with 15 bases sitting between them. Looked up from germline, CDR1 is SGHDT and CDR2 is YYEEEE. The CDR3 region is CASSSGLVPEYF. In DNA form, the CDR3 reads TGTGCCAGCAGCTCAGGACTTGTACCTGAGTACTTC.

The CDR3 sequence: CASSLGQGPSYEQYF. The CDR3 region has the DNA TGTGCCAGCAGCTTGGGACAGGGGCCCTCCTACGAGCAGTACTTC. The rearrangement links TRBV7-8 to TRBJ2-7; 10 bases line up with TRBD1. Germline assignment: CDR1 SGHVS and CDR2 FQNEAQ. The CDR3 spans 15 residues. V trimming: 3 bases; J trimming: 0 bases; junction bases outside the gene matches: 2.

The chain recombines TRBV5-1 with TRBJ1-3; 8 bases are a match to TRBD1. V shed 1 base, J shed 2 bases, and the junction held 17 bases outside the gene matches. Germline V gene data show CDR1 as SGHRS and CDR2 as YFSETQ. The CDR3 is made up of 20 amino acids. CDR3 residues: CASSLWGGQGYTLPGNTIYF. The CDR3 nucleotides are TGCGCCAGCAGCTTGTGGGGCGGACAGGGCTACACCCTGCCTGGAAACACCATATATTTT.

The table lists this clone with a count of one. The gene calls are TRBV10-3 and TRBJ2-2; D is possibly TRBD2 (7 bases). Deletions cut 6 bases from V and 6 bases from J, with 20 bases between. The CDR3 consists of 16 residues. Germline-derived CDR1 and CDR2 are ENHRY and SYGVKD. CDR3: CAIRGEGGGPPGELFF. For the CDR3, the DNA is TGTGCCATCAGGGGAGAGGGCGGGGGCCCCCCCGGGGAGCTGTTTTTT.

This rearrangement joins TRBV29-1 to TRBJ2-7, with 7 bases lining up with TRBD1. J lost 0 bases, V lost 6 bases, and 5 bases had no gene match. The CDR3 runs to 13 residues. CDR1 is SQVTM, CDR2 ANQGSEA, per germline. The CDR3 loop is CSVNRDSSYEQYF. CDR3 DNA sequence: TGCAGCGTGAACCGGGACAGCTCCTACGAGCAGTACTTC.

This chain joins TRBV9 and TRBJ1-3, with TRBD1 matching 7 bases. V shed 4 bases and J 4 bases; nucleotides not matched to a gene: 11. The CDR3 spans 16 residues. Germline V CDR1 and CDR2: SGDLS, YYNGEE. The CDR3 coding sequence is TGTGCCAGCAGCCATGGGGACAGATCATTAGGAAACACCATATATTTT. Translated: CASSHGDRSLGNTIYF.

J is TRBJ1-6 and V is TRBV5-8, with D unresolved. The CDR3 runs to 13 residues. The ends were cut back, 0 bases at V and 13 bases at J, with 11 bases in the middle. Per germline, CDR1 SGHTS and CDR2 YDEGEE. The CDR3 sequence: CASSLAWVRPLHF. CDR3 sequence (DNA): TGTGCCAGCAGCTTGGCCTGGGTTCGGCCCCTCCACTTT.